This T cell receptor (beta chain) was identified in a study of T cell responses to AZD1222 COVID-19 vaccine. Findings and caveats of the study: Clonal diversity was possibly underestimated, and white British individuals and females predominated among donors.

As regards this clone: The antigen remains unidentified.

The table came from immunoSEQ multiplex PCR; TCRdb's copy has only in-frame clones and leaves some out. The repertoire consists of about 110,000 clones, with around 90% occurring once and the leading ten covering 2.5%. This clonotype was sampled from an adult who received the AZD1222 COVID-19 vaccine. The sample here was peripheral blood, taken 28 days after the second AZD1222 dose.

CDR3 coding DNA: TGTGCCAGCAGCCAAGAAAGGATTGGAAACACCATATATTTT. It translates to CASSQERIGNTIYF. V gene TRBV14 combines with J gene TRBJ1-3; the D is unclear. Germline CDR1 and CDR2: SGHDN and FVKESK. The CDR3 has 14 amino acids. Deletions cut 0 bases from V and 3 bases from J, with 6 bases between. Full variable domain (rest looked up from reference TRBV14 and TRBJ1-3): EAGVTQFPSHSVIEKGQTVTLRCDPISGHDNLYWYRRVMGKEIKFLLHFVKESKQDESGMPNNRFLAERTGGTYSTLKVQPAELEDSGVYFCASSQERIGNTIYFGEGSWLTVV.